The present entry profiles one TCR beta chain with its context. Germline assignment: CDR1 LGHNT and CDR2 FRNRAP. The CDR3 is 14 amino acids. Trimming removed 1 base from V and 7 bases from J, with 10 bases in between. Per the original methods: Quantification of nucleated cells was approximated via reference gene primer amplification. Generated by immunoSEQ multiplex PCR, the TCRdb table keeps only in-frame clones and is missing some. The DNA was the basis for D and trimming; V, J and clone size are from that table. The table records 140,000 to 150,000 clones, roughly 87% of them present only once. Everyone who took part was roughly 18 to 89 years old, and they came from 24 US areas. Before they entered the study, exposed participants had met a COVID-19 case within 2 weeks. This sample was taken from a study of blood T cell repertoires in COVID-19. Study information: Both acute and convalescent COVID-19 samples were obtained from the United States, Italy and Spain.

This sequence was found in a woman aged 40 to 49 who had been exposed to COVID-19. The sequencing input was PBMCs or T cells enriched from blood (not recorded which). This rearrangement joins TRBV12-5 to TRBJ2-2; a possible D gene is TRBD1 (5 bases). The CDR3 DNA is TGTGCTAGTGGTTTGGAGGTGGGGCGCGGGGAGCTGTTTTTT. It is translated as CASGLEVGRGELFF.